The 8 T cell receptor beta chains below come from one sample, sequenced in a study of T cell changes during pregnancy in multiple sclerosis. Repertoires were generated with immunoSEQ multiplex PCR, while TCRdb's copy carries only in-frame clones and drops some. There are around 83,000 clones in the sample; just over 90% occur only once, and 0.45% to 0.55% lies in the top ten. This material consisted of CD4+ T cells from peripheral blood mononuclear cells, taken in the second trimester of pregnancy. Receptor source: a female donor with multiple sclerosis, enrolled in a pregnancy study.

This chain links TRBV10-3 with TRBJ2-4; the match to TRBD2 covers 7 bases. In germline, CDR1 is ENHRY, CDR2 SYGVKD. The CDR3 length is 14 residues. The V segment lost 10 bases and the J segment 0 bases; nucleotides outside the gene matches: 6. The CDR3 protein is CATQTSLAKNIQYF. Written as DNA, the CDR3 is TGTGCCACTCAGACTAGCCTAGCCAAAAACATTCAGTACTTC.

The chain combines TRBV5-1 with TRBJ2-2; D possibly corresponds to TRBD1 (5 bases). This CDR3 has 13 residues. Germline CDR1 and CDR2: SGHRS and YFSETQ. Trimming left V 6 bases short and J 2 bases short, with 8 bases between. CDR3 coding DNA: TGCGCCAGCAAGGGGTTTAACACCGGGGAGCTGTTTTTT. Translated: CASKGFNTGELFF.

This clone has just a few counts. The chain combines TRBV5-4 with TRBJ2-5, with 8 bases matching TRBD2. V lost 6 bases and J lost 1; bases outside the gene matches: 5. The CDR3 covers 14 residues. CDR1 and CDR2 from the germline V gene are SGHNT and YYREEE (reference sequence). The CDR3 sequence: CASNRAGVQETQYF. The CDR3 nucleotides are TGTGCCAGCAATAGAGCGGGAGTCCAAGAGACCCAGTACTTC.

The chain has TRBV2 and TRBJ1-1, with TRBD1 matching 8 bases. Germline V CDR1 and CDR2: SNHLY, FYNNEI. The CDR3 sequence is 14 residues long. V lost 4 bases and J lost 6; bases outside the gene matches: 7. The chain's CDR3 is CASSVWQGASEAFF. The CDR3 DNA follows: TGTGCCAGCAGTGTATGGCAGGGGGCGTCTGAAGCTTTCTTT.

The CDR3 is CASSSGSVPYTDTQYF. The CDR3 DNA reads TGTGCCAGCAGTAGCGGGAGCGTCCCCTACACAGATACGCAGTATTTT. The V and J genes are TRBV28 and TRBJ2-3; 8 nucleotides line up with TRBD2. Germline V gene data show CDR1 as MDHEN and CDR2 as SYDVKM. V was pared by 5 bases and J by 2 bases, with 9 bases of the junction left unmatched. There are 16 residues in the CDR3.

CDR3 loop: CASRYTSGGSYEQYF. CDR3 in DNA: TGTGCCAGCAGGTACACTAGCGGAGGATCCTACGAGCAGTACTTC. The genes are TRBV28 and TRBJ2-7; 8 positions agree with TRBD2. Trimming removed 6 bases from V and 1 base from J; junction bases left unmatched: 8. Germline-derived CDR1 and CDR2 are MDHEN and SYDVKM. This CDR3 has 15 residues.

This chain joins TRBV4-1 and TRBJ2-1; 8 bases are a match to TRBD2. The CDR3 totals 17 residues. Germline-derived CDR1 and CDR2 are MGHRA and YSYEKL. With V trimmed by 2 bases and J by 0 bases, 6 bases remained unmatched. This CDR3 reads CASSQTTGTSSYNEQFF. The CDR3 bases are TGCGCCAGCAGCCAAACCACCGGGACTAGCTCCTACAATGAGCAGTTCTTC.

The genes are TRBV15 and TRBJ2-5, with D possibly being TRBD2 (6 bases). V was shortened by 6 bases and J by 7 bases, with 21 bases between the two germline ends. Looked up from germline, CDR1 is LNHNV and CDR2 is YYDKDF (reference sequence). The length of the CDR3 is 15 residues. CDR3 residues: CATRDYRASMGTQYF. In DNA, the CDR3 is TGTGCCACCAGGGACTATCGGGCCTCCATGGGGACCCAGTACTTC.